A selection of T cell receptor beta chains follows, all from one sample in a study of blood T cell repertoires in COVID-19. This table comes from immunoSEQ multiplex PCR, and its TCRdb copy is limited to in-frame clones, with some not included. The sample has 75,000 or so clones, approximately 80% seen once; the top ten hold 4.5% to 7%. The sample taken for sequencing was peripheral blood. The receptors were gathered from a man between 60 and 75 years old with active or convalescent COVID-19. CDR3s include the opening cysteine and the closing phenylalanine or tryptophan. Fields, in order: J gene, V gene, clone size, D gene, CDR3 length, CDR3 DNA, CDR3 protein. The D gene is left open where the match is weak. Expanded clones get a size class; other rows say once, few or many, or leave the size out.

TRBJ2-1	TRBV24-1	few	TRBD1	15	TGTGCCACCAGTAACGCAGGGGGAACCTACAATGAGCAGTTCTTC	CATSNAGGTYNEQFF
TRBJ2-7	TRBV5-6	NA	TRBD2	14	TGTGCCAGCAGCTTAGCGGGGGCCAACTACGAGCAGTACTTC	CASSLAGANYEQYF
TRBJ1-2	TRBV18	NA	NA	16	TGTGCCAGCTCATCTCGGAGGGCGTCCGCTAACTATGGCTACACCTTC	CASSSRRASANYGYTF
TRBJ1-1	TRBV6-2/TRBV6-3	NA	TRBD1	15	TGTGCCAGCAGTACGCCACAGGGGGCGAGTACTGAAGCTTTCTTT	CASSTPQGASTEAFF
TRBJ1-5	TRBV29-1	few	NA	13	TGCAGCGTTGCGGGGGGCGGGGAGCAGCCCCAGCATTTT	CSVAGGGEQPQHF
TRBJ2-3	TRBV7-2	NA	NA	14	TGTGCCAGCAGCTTCAGGGAGGGGGCAGATACGCAGTATTTT	CASSFREGADTQYF
TRBJ2-5	TRBV9	NA	TRBD2	15	TGTGCCAGCAGCATTGGGACTAGCGGGGGGCAGGCCCAGTACTTC	CASSIGTSGGQAQYF
TRBJ1-4	TRBV7-9	once	NA	15	TGTGCCAGCAGCCCACCGGGTCAGGGATTTGGAAAACTGTTTTTT	CASSPPGQGFGKLFF
TRBJ1-5	TRBV19	NA	NA	17	TGTGCCAGTAGTATGGGGGCAGGGCAATATAGCAATCAGCCCCAGCATTTT	CASSMGAGQYSNQPQHF
TRBJ2-1	TRBV5-4	NA	TRBD2	16	TGTGCCAGCAGCTTGGGAGGCGGGGGGGCGGAAAATGAGCAGTTCTTC	CASSLGGGGAENEQFF
TRBJ2-5	TRBV5-4	few	TRBD2	15	TGTGCCAGCAGCTTGTCGGCGGGGGGGCCCGAGACCCAGTACTTC	CASSLSAGGPETQYF
TRBJ2-5	TRBV7-2	NA	NA	13	TGTGCCAGCAGCTTAGGTCGGGTCGAGACCCAGTACTTC	CASSLGRVETQYF
TRBJ1-4	TRBV6-2/TRBV6-3	NA	NA	15	TGTGCCAGCAGCGCAGGCGATGCAACTAATGAAAAACTGTTTTTT	CASSAGDATNEKLFF
TRBJ2-2	TRBV9	NA	NA	15	TGTGCCAGCAGTCCCTCGACAGCTAACACCGGGGAGCTGTTTTTT	CASSPSTANTGELFF
TRBJ2-2	TRBV7-3	NA	TRBD1	16	TGTGCCAGCAGCCCGACCGGGACAGGGTTGACCGGGGAGCTGTTTTTT	CASSPTGTGLTGELFF
TRBJ1-2	TRBV27	NA	NA	12	TGTGCCAGCAGGGGGGGAACCTACGGCTACACCTTC	CASRGGTYGYTF
TRBJ2-1	TRBV6-2/TRBV6-3	NA	TRBD2	16	TGTGCCAGCAGTTCCCCAGGGACTAGTGTATATAATGAGCAGTTCTTC	CASSSPGTSVYNEQFF
TRBJ1-5	TRBV1	NA	NA	18	TGCACCAGCAGCCAAGGAGCAGGGGAGAGGGGCTACAATCAGCCCCAGCATTTT	CTSSQGAGERGYNQPQHF
TRBJ1-3	TRBV19	NA	TRBD1	15	TGTGCCAGTAGTATCGACAGGGGGACTGGAAACACCATATATTTT	CASSIDRGTGNTIYF
TRBJ2-1	TRBV5-6	few	NA	11	TGTGCCAGCAGCTCGTACAATGAGCAGTTCTTC	CASSSYNEQFF
TRBJ2-4	TRBV4-1	once	NA	18	TGCGCCAGCAGCCAAGAAGAGCTCAGGGCCCTAGCCAAAAACATTCAGTACTTC	CASSQEELRALAKNIQYF
TRBJ1-6	TRBV27	NA	TRBD1	15	TGTGCCAGCAGTTTAAGGGACAGCTATAATTCACCCCTCCACTTT	CASSLRDSYNSPLHF
TRBJ1-3	TRBV5-1	NA	NA	15	TGCGCCAGCAGCTTGGGTCACAGCACTGGAAACACCATATATTTT	CASSLGHSTGNTIYF
TRBJ2-7	TRBV5-1	NA	TRBD1	15	TGCGCCAGCAGCTTGGGAGGGACAGGGTTCTACGAGCAGTACTTC	CASSLGGTGFYEQYF